This T cell receptor (beta chain) stems from a study of T cell responses to AZD1222 COVID-19 vaccine. At the level of the study: Analysis merged second doses at about 4 or about 12 weeks.

Worth noting for this clone: Its antigen remains unknown.

Study results and limitations: Seropositive AZD1222 recipients at baseline numbered only five or six. White British people made up most donors, females outnumbered males, and clonal diversity was possibly underestimated. It was only after the peak T cell response that any repertoires were sampled.

Sequenced by immunoSEQ multiplex PCR; TCRdb stores in-frame clones only, minus some. The data show fewer than 150,000 clones, with 90% seen just once and 3.4% held by the top ten. CDR3 length: 14 residues. The germline V gene encodes CDR1 MNHEY and CDR2 SVGAGI. With 5 bases removed from V and 1 base from J, the gap between germline ends came to 11 bases. This TCR came from an adult in good health. This specimen consisted of peripheral blood, obtained on day 0 of AZD1222 vaccination. The gene calls are TRBV6-5 and TRBJ1-1, with D hard to call. CDR3 amino acids: CASSRGRQNTEAFF. The CDR3 region has the DNA TGTGCCAGCAGTCGCGGACGGCAGAACACTGAAGCTTTCTTT.